A single sample is the source of the 2 T cell receptor beta chains below, sequenced in a study of blood T cell repertoires in COVID-19. The method was immunoSEQ multiplex PCR; TCRdb's version includes in-frame clones alone and lacks a portion of them. The sample lists about 410,000 clones; about nine tenths were seen once. Specimen: peripheral blood. These TCRs come from a woman in her thirties or forties with COVID-19, enrolled during active disease.

The chain is built from TRBV28 and TRBJ1-3; no clear D gene. CDR3 length: 16 amino acids. The ends were cut back, 2 bases at V and 6 bases at J, with 17 bases in the middle. Germline CDR1 MDHEN, CDR2 SYDVKM. The CDR3 DNA reads as TGTGCCAGCAGTTTAGATCCCCAGGCCCTGGCAAACACCATATATTTT. Translation: CASSLDPQALANTIYF.

This sequence joins TRBV9 and TRBJ2-1; D may be TRBD2 (6 bases). Deletions cut 0 bases from V and 0 bases from J, with 13 bases between. The CDR3 consists of 17 residues. From germline, CDR1 is SGDLS and CDR2 YYNGEE. The chain's CDR3 is CASSVEEGPSSYNEQFF. The CDR3 DNA reads as TGTGCCAGCAGCGTAGAGGAGGGCCCGAGCTCCTACAATGAGCAGTTCTTC.